These 6 T cell receptor beta chains were all obtained from the same sample, sequenced in a study of T-cell reconstitution after alpha-beta-depleted transplantation in children. Unique molecular identifiers were incorporated into the prepared TCRbeta library. TCRdb recomputed calls from the PCR reads with MiXCR, one row per CDR3 protein. The sample includes 500,000 or so distinct CDR3 sequences, 30% to 35% of them seen just once. Here the sequenced sample was PBMCs from the stem cell graft donor, taken from the stem cell graft. The receptor source for this set is a human donor who donated a stem cell graft to a child with aplastic anemia.

The chain links TRBV12-3 or TRBV12-4 to TRBJ2-3, with TRBD2 matching 11 bases. CDR3 length equals 20 residues. J lost 2 bases, V lost 5 bases, and 18 bases had no gene match. The CDR3 reads CASSPDTALGLAEFTDTQYF. The CDR3 coding sequence is TGTGCCAGCAGTCCAGACACGGCTTTGGGACTAGCGGAATTCACAGATACGCAGTATTTT.

The V and J genes are TRBV21-1 and TRBJ2-1; the table assigns TRBD1, which was not confirmed against the DNA. TRBV21-1 is annotated as a pseudogene. The CDR3 totals 15 residues. The DNA of the CDR3 is TGTGCCAGCAGCAAAGGGCCAACAGGGCCCAATGAGCAGTTCTTC. Amino acids: CASSKGPTGPNEQFF.

The chain employs TRBV6-1 and TRBJ2-2; the match to TRBD1 covers 7 bases. The CDR3 is made up of 14 amino acids. Germline loops: CDR1 MNHNS, CDR2 SASEGT. V lost 5 bases to trimming and J lost 4 bases; unmatched junction nucleotides: 4. The CDR3 region is CASSPRTGTGELFF. CDR3 nucleotides: TGTGCCAGCAGTCCCCGGACAGGCACCGGGGAGCTGTTTTTT.

The chain couples TRBV10-3 to TRBJ2-2, with 8 bases matching TRBD2. Germline assignment: CDR1 ENHRY and CDR2 SYGVKD. Unmatched junction bases numbered 13, after V lost 4 bases and J lost 3 bases. This CDR3 region has 18 residues. CDR3 sequence (DNA): TGTGCCATCAGTGGGGCCCTTCTAGCGGGTGGAGACACCGGGGAGCTGTTTTTT. This codes for CAISGALLAGGDTGELFF.

This clonotype has ten or more counts. This chain connects TRBV29-1 to TRBJ2-7, with D possibly matching TRBD1 (6 bases). Trimming left V 6 bases short and J 2 bases short, with 8 bases between. From germline, CDR1 is SQVTM and CDR2 ANQGSEA. The CDR3 consists of 11 residues. For the CDR3, the DNA is TGCAGCGTAGGGACAACCTACGAGCAGTACTTC. Protein product: CSVGTTYEQYF.

The chain employs TRBV18 and TRBJ1-4, with D maybe TRBD1 (5 bases). Germline V gene lookup returns CDR1 KGHSH and CDR2 LQKENI. Trimming took 3 bases from V and 0 from J, leaving 11 bases between them. CDR3 length equals 16 residues. The CDR3 DNA reads TGTGCCAGCTCACCTACACAGGATGCAACTAATGAAAAACTGTTTTTT. Protein: CASSPTQDATNEKLFF.